There are many counts of the clone carrying this T cell receptor beta chain. This entry is derived from a study of shared clonotypes between healthy human individuals. CDR1 MNHEY and CDR2 SMNVEV come from the germline V gene (reference sequence). This CDR3 has 12 amino acids. Trimming shortened V by 2 bases and J by 6 bases, and 4 bases separated the two germline ends. It was around 180 ng DNA, about 30,000 T cell genomes, that sorted-subset replicate PCRs used. Sequencing was performed with immunoSEQ multiplex PCR; in TCRdb, only in-frame clones are kept and a portion is missing. Here the sample spans under 120,000 clones, roughly 70% being singletons.

This chain joins TRBV27 and TRBJ2-2, with no clear D. Sequenced material: memory CD8+ T cells sorted from blood. Described subset: CD45RO+ cells pooled with CCR7-negative TemRA cells. The clonotype was recovered from a woman in her 30s in good health. The CDR3 region is CASSLIPGELFF. CDR3 DNA: TGTGCCAGCAGTTTAATTCCCGGGGAGCTGTTTTTT.